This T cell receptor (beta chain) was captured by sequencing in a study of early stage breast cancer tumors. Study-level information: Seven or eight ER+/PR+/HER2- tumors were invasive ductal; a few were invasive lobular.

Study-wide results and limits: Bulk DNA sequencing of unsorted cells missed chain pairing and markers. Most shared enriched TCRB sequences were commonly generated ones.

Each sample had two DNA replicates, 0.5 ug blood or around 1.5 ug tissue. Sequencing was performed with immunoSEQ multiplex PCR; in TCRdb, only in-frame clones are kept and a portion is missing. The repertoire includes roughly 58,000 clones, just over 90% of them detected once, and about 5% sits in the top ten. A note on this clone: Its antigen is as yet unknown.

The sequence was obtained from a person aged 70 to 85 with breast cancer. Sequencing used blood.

CDR3 in amino acids: CASSVGQTEAFF. Written as DNA, the CDR3 is TGTGCCAGCAGCGTGGGACAGACTGAAGCTTTCTTT. The rearrangement uses TRBV5-8 and TRBJ1-1; 7 positions match TRBD1. Germline-derived CDR1 and CDR2 are SGHTS and YDEGEE. J gave up 5 bases and V 4 bases, and 2 bases lay outside the gene matches. CDR3 length: 12 amino acids.